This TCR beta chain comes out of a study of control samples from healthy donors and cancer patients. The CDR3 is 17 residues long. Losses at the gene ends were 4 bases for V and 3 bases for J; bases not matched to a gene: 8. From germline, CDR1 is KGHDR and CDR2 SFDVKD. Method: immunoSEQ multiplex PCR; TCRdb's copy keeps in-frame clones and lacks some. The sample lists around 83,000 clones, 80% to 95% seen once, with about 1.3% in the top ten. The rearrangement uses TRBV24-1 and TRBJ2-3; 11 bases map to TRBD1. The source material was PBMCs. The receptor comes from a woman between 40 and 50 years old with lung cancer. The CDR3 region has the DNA TGTGCCACCAGTGAACTTCCCGGGACAGGGGGTACAGATACGCAGTATTTT. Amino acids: CATSELPGTGGTDTQYF.